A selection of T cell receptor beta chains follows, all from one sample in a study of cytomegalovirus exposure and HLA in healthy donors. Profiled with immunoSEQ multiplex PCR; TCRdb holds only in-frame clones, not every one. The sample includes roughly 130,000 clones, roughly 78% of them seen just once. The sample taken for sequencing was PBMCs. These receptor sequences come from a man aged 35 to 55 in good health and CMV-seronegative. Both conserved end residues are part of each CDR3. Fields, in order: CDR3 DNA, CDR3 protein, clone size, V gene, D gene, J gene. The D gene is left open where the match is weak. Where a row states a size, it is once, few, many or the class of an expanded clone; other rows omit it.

CDR3nt: TGTGCCAGCAGCCAAGAGGGGAGCTCCTACAATGAGCAGTTCTTC
CDR3aa: CASSQEGSSYNEQFF
abundance: once
v_gene: TRBV4-2
d_gene: .
j_gene: TRBJ2-1

CDR3nt: TGTGCCAGCAGAACAGACAGGAACTATGGCTACACCTTC
CDR3aa: CASRTDRNYGYTF
abundance: once
v_gene: TRBV6-5
d_gene: .
j_gene: TRBJ1-2

CDR3nt: TGTGCCGGATATACAGGGCCGGGCTATGGCTACACCTTC
CDR3aa: CAGYTGPGYGYTF
abundance: once
v_gene: TRBV2
d_gene: .
j_gene: TRBJ1-2

CDR3nt: TGCAGCGTTGAAGACAGGGGAAACTATGGCTACACCTTC
CDR3aa: CSVEDRGNYGYTF
abundance: .
v_gene: TRBV29-1
d_gene: .
j_gene: TRBJ1-2

CDR3nt: TGTGCCAGCAGCCTGCGGGACAGACCCACCGGGGAGCTGTTTTTT
CDR3aa: CASSLRDRPTGELFF
abundance: .
v_gene: TRBV28
d_gene: .
j_gene: TRBJ2-2

CDR3nt: TGTGCCAGCAGTCAGGACAGGGAGAATACTCGCGAGCAGTACTTC
CDR3aa: CASSQDRENTREQYF
abundance: .
v_gene: TRBV27
d_gene: TRBD1
j_gene: TRBJ2-7

CDR3nt: TGTGCCAGCAGTGAACCTAGCGGGGGGGGCTCCTACGAGCAGTACTTC
CDR3aa: CASSEPSGGGSYEQYF
abundance: .
v_gene: TRBV2
d_gene: TRBD2
j_gene: TRBJ2-7

CDR3nt: TGTGCCAGCAGCTTGCTCGCTAACTATGGCTACACCTTC
CDR3aa: CASSLLANYGYTF
abundance: .
v_gene: TRBV5-5
d_gene: .
j_gene: TRBJ1-2

CDR3nt: TGTGCCAGCAGCTTTCAAGCGGGGCGGTACAATGAGCAGTTCTTC
CDR3aa: CASSFQAGRYNEQFF
abundance: .
v_gene: TRBV13
d_gene: TRBD2
j_gene: TRBJ2-1

CDR3nt: TGTGCCAGCAGCTTGGGCAGGGTGGGCACTGAAGCTTTCTTT
CDR3aa: CASSLGRVGTEAFF
abundance: medium-sized
v_gene: TRBV5-6
d_gene: .
j_gene: TRBJ1-1

CDR3nt: TGTGCCAGCAGGCTAGCGGGGGGGGACGAGCAGTACTTC
CDR3aa: CASRLAGGDEQYF
abundance: .
v_gene: TRBV25-1
d_gene: TRBD2
j_gene: TRBJ2-7

CDR3nt: TGTGCCAGCTCAAAAGAGACAGGGATCGCAGATACGCAGTATTTT
CDR3aa: CASSKETGIADTQYF
abundance: .
v_gene: TRBV18
d_gene: TRBD1
j_gene: TRBJ2-3

CDR3nt: TGTGCCAGTAGTATAGCGGGACTGGACTACAATGAGCAGTTCTTC
CDR3aa: CASSIAGLDYNEQFF
abundance: .
v_gene: TRBV19
d_gene: .
j_gene: TRBJ2-1

CDR3nt: TGTGCCAGCTCTTGGAGTCAAGAGACCCAGTACTTC
CDR3aa: CASSWSQETQYF
abundance: once
v_gene: TRBV7-9
d_gene: .
j_gene: TRBJ2-5

CDR3nt: TGTGCCAGCAGCTTAGTAGCAGGGACTGAAGCTTTCTTT
CDR3aa: CASSLVAGTEAFF
abundance: .
v_gene: TRBV7-9
d_gene: .
j_gene: TRBJ1-1

CDR3nt: TGTGCCAGCAGACCACAAATGGCCTACGAGCAGTACTTC
CDR3aa: CASRPQMAYEQYF
abundance: .
v_gene: TRBV6-5
d_gene: .
j_gene: TRBJ2-7

CDR3nt: TGCGCCAGCAGCTTGGGAGGGAATGGCAATCAGCCCCAGCATTTT
CDR3aa: CASSLGGNGNQPQHF
abundance: .
v_gene: TRBV5-1
d_gene: .
j_gene: TRBJ1-5

CDR3nt: TGTGCCAACAGGGGCTCGAACACTGAAGCTTTCTTT
CDR3aa: CANRGSNTEAFF
abundance: few
v_gene: TRBV19
d_gene: TRBD1
j_gene: TRBJ1-1

CDR3nt: TGTGCCAGTAGTAAGACAGGGGGGGGCAATCAGCCCCAGCATTTT
CDR3aa: CASSKTGGGNQPQHF
abundance: .
v_gene: TRBV19
d_gene: TRBD1
j_gene: TRBJ1-5

CDR3nt: TGTGCCAGCAGTCCAGTGGGACAGCTGTACACTGAAGCTTTCTTT
CDR3aa: CASSPVGQLYTEAFF
abundance: .
v_gene: TRBV6-5
d_gene: TRBD1
j_gene: TRBJ1-1

CDR3nt: TGTGCCAGCAGCGGACAGGGGATATTCTCTGGAAACACCATATATTTT
CDR3aa: CASSGQGIFSGNTIYF
abundance: .
v_gene: TRBV14
d_gene: TRBD1
j_gene: TRBJ1-3

CDR3nt: TGTGCCAGCACCACCGGGACAGGGGAACTATCTAATGAAAAACTGTTTTTT
CDR3aa: CASTTGTGELSNEKLFF
abundance: .
v_gene: TRBV7-9
d_gene: TRBD1
j_gene: TRBJ1-4

CDR3nt: TGTGCCAGCAGGGCGGACAGGGGGCTCTACGAGCAGTACTTC
CDR3aa: CASRADRGLYEQYF
abundance: .
v_gene: TRBV2
d_gene: TRBD1
j_gene: TRBJ2-7

CDR3nt: TGTGCCAGCAGCTTAGGCGGGACAGGGATCTCCTACGAGCAGTACTTC
CDR3aa: CASSLGGTGISYEQYF
abundance: few
v_gene: TRBV7-2
d_gene: TRBD1
j_gene: TRBJ2-7

CDR3nt: TGTGCCAGCACCCAGACAGGGATTTACTATGGCTACACCTTC
CDR3aa: CASTQTGIYYGYTF
abundance: few
v_gene: TRBV28
d_gene: TRBD1
j_gene: TRBJ1-2

CDR3nt: TGTGCCAGCAGTCCGGCGGGGGGGGCTGACTATGGCTACACCTTC
CDR3aa: CASSPAGGADYGYTF
abundance: .
v_gene: TRBV6-5
d_gene: .
j_gene: TRBJ1-2

CDR3nt: TGTGCCAGCAGCCTCAATTCGGGAGACTCTGGAAACACCATATATTTT
CDR3aa: CASSLNSGDSGNTIYF
abundance: .
v_gene: TRBV11-2
d_gene: .
j_gene: TRBJ1-3

CDR3nt: TGTGCCAGCAGCCCTAGGACAGCAGGAGAGACCCAGTACTTC
CDR3aa: CASSPRTAGETQYF
abundance: .
v_gene: TRBV7-8
d_gene: .
j_gene: TRBJ2-5

CDR3nt: TGTGCCTGGAGTCGACAGGGACTTTCACCCCTCCACTTT
CDR3aa: CAWSRQGLSPLHF
abundance: .
v_gene: TRBV30
d_gene: TRBD1
j_gene: TRBJ1-6

CDR3nt: TGTGCCAGCAGCATGGGGGCTTTTGGGAATGAGCAGTTCTTC
CDR3aa: CASSMGAFGNEQFF
abundance: .
v_gene: TRBV5-5
d_gene: .
j_gene: TRBJ2-1

CDR3nt: TGTGCCAGCAGTTTATTCCCCTCCCCCTCTGGGGCCAACGTCCTGACTTTC
CDR3aa: CASSLFPSPSGANVLTF
abundance: once
v_gene: TRBV28
d_gene: .
j_gene: TRBJ2-6

CDR3nt: TGCGCCAGCCAAAAACAGGGAGCAGATCAGCCCCAGCATTTT
CDR3aa: CASQKQGADQPQHF
abundance: .
v_gene: TRBV10-1
d_gene: .
j_gene: TRBJ1-5

CDR3nt: TGTGCCAGCAGTTTGACAGATTATCAGCCCCAGCATTTT
CDR3aa: CASSLTDYQPQHF
abundance: .
v_gene: TRBV27
d_gene: .
j_gene: TRBJ1-5

CDR3nt: TGTGCCAGCAGTTACTCACGGGACATTTACACAGATACGCAGTATTTT
CDR3aa: CASSYSRDIYTDTQYF
abundance: .
v_gene: TRBV6-5
d_gene: .
j_gene: TRBJ2-3

CDR3nt: TGTGCCAGCAGCGCGGGCCAAAGCTCCTACAATGAGCAGTTCTTC
CDR3aa: CASSAGQSSYNEQFF
abundance: .
v_gene: TRBV7-9
d_gene: .
j_gene: TRBJ2-1

CDR3nt: TGCGCCAGCAGCTTAGGTCAGGGACAGGGGAACGACGAGCAGTACTTC
CDR3aa: CASSLGQGQGNDEQYF
abundance: .
v_gene: TRBV5-1
d_gene: TRBD1
j_gene: TRBJ2-7

CDR3nt: TGCGCCAGCAGCCCCCCTGGGGGCAGGGGGACGTTCTTAAACACTGAAGCTTTCTTT
CDR3aa: CASSPPGGRGTFLNTEAFF
abundance: .
v_gene: TRBV4-1
d_gene: TRBD1
j_gene: TRBJ1-1

CDR3nt: TGTGCCAGCAGTCCCCAGGGCCCTATGAACACTGAAGCTTTCTTT
CDR3aa: CASSPQGPMNTEAFF
abundance: .
v_gene: TRBV6-1
d_gene: .
j_gene: TRBJ1-1

CDR3nt: TGTGCCAGCAGTTCTACAGGACCAGATACGCAGTATTTT
CDR3aa: CASSSTGPDTQYF
abundance: few
v_gene: TRBV6-5
d_gene: .
j_gene: TRBJ2-3

CDR3nt: TGTGCCAGTACCCAGGGGTTCTATGGCTACACCTTC
CDR3aa: CASTQGFYGYTF
abundance: once
v_gene: TRBV19
d_gene: .
j_gene: TRBJ1-2

CDR3nt: TGTGCCAGCAGTCGTAATTGGGCGTTGGTGGAGTTCTTC
CDR3aa: CASSRNWALVEFF
abundance: .
v_gene: TRBV5-8
d_gene: .
j_gene: TRBJ2-1

CDR3nt: TGTGCCAGCAGTGGAACAGGGGGCGGCGAGACCCAGTACTTC
CDR3aa: CASSGTGGGETQYF
abundance: .
v_gene: TRBV25-1
d_gene: TRBD1
j_gene: TRBJ2-5

CDR3nt: TGTGCCAGCAGTTACTCCGGACAGGGGTATTATGGCTACACCTTC
CDR3aa: CASSYSGQGYYGYTF
abundance: .
v_gene: TRBV6-5
d_gene: TRBD1
j_gene: TRBJ1-2

CDR3nt: TGTGCCAGCAGTTACGATAGGAGCCCCACCGGGGAGCTGTTTTTT
CDR3aa: CASSYDRSPTGELFF
abundance: few
v_gene: TRBV6-5
d_gene: .
j_gene: TRBJ2-2

CDR3nt: TGTGCCTGGAGAGGGACTCCTTCCTACGAGCAGTACTTC
CDR3aa: CAWRGTPSYEQYF
abundance: .
v_gene: TRBV30
d_gene: .
j_gene: TRBJ2-7

CDR3nt: TGCGCCAGCAGCGCCCGGACAGGGGGAACCTACGAGCAGTACTTC
CDR3aa: CASSARTGGTYEQYF
abundance: .
v_gene: TRBV5-1
d_gene: TRBD1
j_gene: TRBJ2-7

CDR3nt: TGCAGCGTTAGGACAGGAGGCACAGATACGCAGTATTTT
CDR3aa: CSVRTGGTDTQYF
abundance: .
v_gene: TRBV29-1
d_gene: TRBD1
j_gene: TRBJ2-3

CDR3nt: TGTGCCAGCAGCCGACTAGCGGGAGGCAGGGGCACCGGGGAGCTGTTTTTT
CDR3aa: CASSRLAGGRGTGELFF
abundance: once
v_gene: TRBV7-9
d_gene: TRBD2
j_gene: TRBJ2-2

CDR3nt: TGTGCCACGACACCCGGGAGCTGGAACACTGAAGCTTTCTTT
CDR3aa: CATTPGSWNTEAFF
abundance: few
v_gene: TRBV28
d_gene: .
j_gene: TRBJ1-1

CDR3nt: TGTGCCAGCAGTTTACAGGGGCTGAACACTGAAGCTTTCTTT
CDR3aa: CASSLQGLNTEAFF
abundance: .
v_gene: TRBV27
d_gene: .
j_gene: TRBJ1-1

CDR3nt: TGCGCCAGCAGCTCAACCCCCCGGGAGCGACGGACCGGGGAGCTGTTTTTT
CDR3aa: CASSSTPRERRTGELFF
abundance: .
v_gene: TRBV5-1
d_gene: .
j_gene: TRBJ2-2

CDR3nt: TGTGCCAGCAGCCCCGGGACTAGCGGAACAGATACGCAGTATTTT
CDR3aa: CASSPGTSGTDTQYF
abundance: .
v_gene: TRBV7-3
d_gene: TRBD2
j_gene: TRBJ2-3

CDR3nt: TGCAGCGCCGACCAGGGCGGGGGGACCGGGGAGCTGTTTTTT
CDR3aa: CSADQGGGTGELFF
abundance: .
v_gene: TRBV29-1
d_gene: TRBD2
j_gene: TRBJ2-2

CDR3nt: TGTGCCAGCACCCCGGAGGGGCTGAACACTGAAGCTTTCTTT
CDR3aa: CASTPEGLNTEAFF
abundance: .
v_gene: TRBV2
d_gene: .
j_gene: TRBJ1-1

CDR3nt: TGTGCCAGCACCATGGGACACGCTAACACCGGGGAGCTGTTTTTT
CDR3aa: CASTMGHANTGELFF
abundance: once
v_gene: TRBV2
d_gene: .
j_gene: TRBJ2-2

CDR3nt: TGTGCCAGCAGTGAAGACAGGGACACCGGGGAGCTGTTTTTT
CDR3aa: CASSEDRDTGELFF
abundance: .
v_gene: TRBV25-1
d_gene: TRBD1
j_gene: TRBJ2-2

CDR3nt: TGTGCCAGCTCACCGATGGGCGATTCACCCCTCCACTTT
CDR3aa: CASSPMGDSPLHF
abundance: .
v_gene: TRBV18
d_gene: .
j_gene: TRBJ1-6

CDR3nt: TGTGCCAGCAGCCGGGGTTCCACTGGGAACACTGAAGCTTTCTTT
CDR3aa: CASSRGSTGNTEAFF
abundance: .
v_gene: TRBV28
d_gene: .
j_gene: TRBJ1-1

CDR3nt: TGCGCCAGCAGCTACCGGACTAGCCTCGATACGCAGTATTTT
CDR3aa: CASSYRTSLDTQYF
abundance: .
v_gene: TRBV4-1
d_gene: TRBD2
j_gene: TRBJ2-3

CDR3nt: TGTGCCAGCAGCCAAGGGGCAGGGGGACCCTACGAGCAGTACTTC
CDR3aa: CASSQGAGGPYEQYF
abundance: few
v_gene: TRBV4-2
d_gene: TRBD1
j_gene: TRBJ2-7